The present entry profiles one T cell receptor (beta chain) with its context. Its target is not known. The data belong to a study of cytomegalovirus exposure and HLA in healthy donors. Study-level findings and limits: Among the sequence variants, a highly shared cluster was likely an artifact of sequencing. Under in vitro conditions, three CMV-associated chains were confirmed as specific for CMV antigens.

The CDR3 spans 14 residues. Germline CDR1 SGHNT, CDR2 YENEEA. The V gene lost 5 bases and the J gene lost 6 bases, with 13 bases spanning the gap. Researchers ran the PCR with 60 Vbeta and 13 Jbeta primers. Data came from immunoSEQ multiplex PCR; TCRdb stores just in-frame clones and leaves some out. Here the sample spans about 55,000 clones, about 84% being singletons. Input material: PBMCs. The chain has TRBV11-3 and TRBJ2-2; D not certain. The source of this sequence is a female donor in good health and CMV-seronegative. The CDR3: CASSPPQAPGELFF. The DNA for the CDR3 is TGTGCCAGCAGCCCCCCTCAGGCACCCGGGGAGCTGTTTTTT.